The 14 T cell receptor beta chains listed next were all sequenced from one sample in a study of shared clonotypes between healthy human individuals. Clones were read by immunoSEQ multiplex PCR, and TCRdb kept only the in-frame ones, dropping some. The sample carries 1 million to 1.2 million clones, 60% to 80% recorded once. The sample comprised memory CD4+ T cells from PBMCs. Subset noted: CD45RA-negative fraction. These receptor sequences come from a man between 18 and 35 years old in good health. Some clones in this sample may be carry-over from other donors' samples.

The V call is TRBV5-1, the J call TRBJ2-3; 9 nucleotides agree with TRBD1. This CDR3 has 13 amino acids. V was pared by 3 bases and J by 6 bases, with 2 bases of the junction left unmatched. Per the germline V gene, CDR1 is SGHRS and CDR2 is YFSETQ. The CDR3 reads CASSSGTGDTQYF. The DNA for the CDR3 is TGCGCCAGCAGCTCAGGGACAGGGGATACGCAGTATTTT.

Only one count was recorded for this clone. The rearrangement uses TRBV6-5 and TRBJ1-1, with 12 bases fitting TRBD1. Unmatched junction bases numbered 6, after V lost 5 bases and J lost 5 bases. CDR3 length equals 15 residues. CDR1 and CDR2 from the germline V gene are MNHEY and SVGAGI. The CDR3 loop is CASSPGTGGWTEAFF. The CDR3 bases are TGTGCCAGCAGTCCCGGGACAGGGGGCTGGACTGAAGCTTTCTTT.

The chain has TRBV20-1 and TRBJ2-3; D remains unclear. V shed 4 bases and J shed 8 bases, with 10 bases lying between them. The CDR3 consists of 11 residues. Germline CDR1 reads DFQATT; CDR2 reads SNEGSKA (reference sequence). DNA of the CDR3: TGCAGTGCTAATGTGGCCGCTACGCAGTATTTT. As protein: CSANVAATQYF.

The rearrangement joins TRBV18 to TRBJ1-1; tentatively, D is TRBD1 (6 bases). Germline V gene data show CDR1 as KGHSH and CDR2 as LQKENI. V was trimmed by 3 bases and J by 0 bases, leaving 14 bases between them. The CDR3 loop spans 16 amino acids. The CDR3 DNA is TGTGCCAGCTCACCCCTAGGACAGACGATGAACACTGAAGCTTTCTTT. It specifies CASSPLGQTMNTEAFF.

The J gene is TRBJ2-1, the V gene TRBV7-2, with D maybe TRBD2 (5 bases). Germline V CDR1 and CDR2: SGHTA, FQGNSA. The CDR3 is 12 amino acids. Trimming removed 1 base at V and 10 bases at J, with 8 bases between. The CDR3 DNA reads TGTGCCAGCAGCTTAGGTAGAGGGGAGCAGTTCTTC. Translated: CASSLGRGEQFF.

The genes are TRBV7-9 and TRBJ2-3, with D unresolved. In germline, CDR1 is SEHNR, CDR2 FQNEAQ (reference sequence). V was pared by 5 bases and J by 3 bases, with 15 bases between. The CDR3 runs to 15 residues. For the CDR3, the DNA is TGTGCCAGCAGCGATCCGTCTAGGCGAACAGATACGCAGTATTTT. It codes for CASSDPSRRTDTQYF.

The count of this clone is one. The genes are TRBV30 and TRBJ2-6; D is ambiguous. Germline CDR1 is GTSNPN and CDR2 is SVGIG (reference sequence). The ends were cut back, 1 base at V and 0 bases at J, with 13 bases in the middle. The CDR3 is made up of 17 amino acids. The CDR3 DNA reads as TGTGCCTGGAGTGGGACCTCCCACTTCTCTGGGGCCAACGTCCTGACTTTC. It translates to CAWSGTSHFSGANVLTF.

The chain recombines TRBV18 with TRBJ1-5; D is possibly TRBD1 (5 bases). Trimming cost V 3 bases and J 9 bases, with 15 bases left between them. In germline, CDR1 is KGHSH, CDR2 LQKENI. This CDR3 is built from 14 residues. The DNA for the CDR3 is TGTGCCAGCTCACCCCAACCCCAGGGTCGGCCCCAGCATTTT. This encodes CASSPQPQGRPQHF.

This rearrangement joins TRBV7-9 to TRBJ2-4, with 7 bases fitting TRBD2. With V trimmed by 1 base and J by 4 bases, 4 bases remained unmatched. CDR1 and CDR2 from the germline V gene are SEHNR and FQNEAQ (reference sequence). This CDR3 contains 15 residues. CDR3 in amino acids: CASSLEGGGKNIQYF. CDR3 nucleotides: TGTGCCAGCAGCTTAGAAGGCGGGGGTAAAAACATTCAGTACTTC.

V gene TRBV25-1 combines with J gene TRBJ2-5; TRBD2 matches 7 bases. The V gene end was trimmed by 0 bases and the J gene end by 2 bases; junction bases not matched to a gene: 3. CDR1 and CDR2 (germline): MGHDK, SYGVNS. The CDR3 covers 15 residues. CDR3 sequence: CASSEYGGRQETQYF. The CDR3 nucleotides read TGTGCCAGCAGTGAATACGGCGGGAGACAAGAGACCCAGTACTTC.

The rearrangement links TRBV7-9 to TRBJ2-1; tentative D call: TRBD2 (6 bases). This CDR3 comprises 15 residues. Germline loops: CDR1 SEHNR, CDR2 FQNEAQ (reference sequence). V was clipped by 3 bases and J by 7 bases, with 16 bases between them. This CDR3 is CASSFTGVLSNEQFF. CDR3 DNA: TGTGCCAGCAGCTTCACGGGAGTGTTGAGTAATGAGCAGTTCTTC.

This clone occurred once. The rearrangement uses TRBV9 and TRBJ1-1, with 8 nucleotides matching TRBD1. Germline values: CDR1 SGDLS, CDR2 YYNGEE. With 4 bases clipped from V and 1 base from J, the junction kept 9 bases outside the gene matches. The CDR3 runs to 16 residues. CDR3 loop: CASSSNRGTENTEAFF. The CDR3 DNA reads TGTGCCAGCAGCTCGAACAGGGGGACGGAGAACACTGAAGCTTTCTTT.

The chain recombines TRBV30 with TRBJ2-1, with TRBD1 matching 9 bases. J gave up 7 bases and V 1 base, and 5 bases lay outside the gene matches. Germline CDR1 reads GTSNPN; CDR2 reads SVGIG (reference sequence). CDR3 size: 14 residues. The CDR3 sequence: CAWSDGQGQNEQFF. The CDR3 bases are TGTGCCTGGAGTGATGGACAGGGGCAAAATGAGCAGTTCTTC.

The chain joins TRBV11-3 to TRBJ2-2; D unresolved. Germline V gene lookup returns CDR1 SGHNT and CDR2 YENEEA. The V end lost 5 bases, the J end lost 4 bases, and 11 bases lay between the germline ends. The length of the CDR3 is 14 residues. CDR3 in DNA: TGTGCCAGCAGCCGCAGATCGGGCACCGGGGAGCTGTTTTTT. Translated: CASSRRSGTGELFF.